The present entry profiles one T cell receptor beta chain with its context. Antigen specificity is unknown. This sample stems from a study of beta chain features in type 1 diabetes. On the study more broadly: The patients were much like the healthy donors in age, gender and cell yields.

TCRB transcripts that were expressed got sequenced, as all of the isolated RNA had been reverse transcribed. Sequenced by immunoSEQ multiplex PCR; TCRdb stores in-frame clones only, minus some. This table has 600,000 to 700,000 clones, around 12% appearing once. Only one heparinised blood draw was taken per donor, and its volume averaged approximately 0.11 L. Germline loops: CDR1 ENHRY, CDR2 SYGVKD. Trimming took 10 bases from V and 2 from J; bases not matched to a gene: 7. CDR3 length equals 13 residues. Study-wide points: Type 1 diabetes patients had TCRB CDR3s that were shorter (moderately but significantly so) in all four CD4+ subsets.

Material: naive CD4+ T cells from blood. The J gene is TRBJ1-2, the V gene TRBV10-3; TRBD1 agrees at 7 bases. The receptor comes from a man aged 25 to 40 with type 1 diabetes. The CDR3 loop reads CATTRGQNYGYTF. CDR3 DNA: TGTGCCACAACTCGGGGACAGAACTATGGCTACACCTTC.